The following is a T cell receptor (beta chain) sequence with its context. A read error may account for a junction end that differs from germline. The data derive from a study of tumor-infiltrating lymphocytes in primary liver carcinoma. TCR beta cDNA was made from 500 ng total RNA with a constant-region primer. TCR beta libraries came from three nested multiplex PCR rounds using slightly modified ARM-PCR. Researchers ran the first two PCR rounds for around 10 cycles each with TRBV1-TRBV30 forward primers and a C-beta reverse primer. TCRdb redid the calling of the multiplex PCR reads with MiXCR, one entry per CDR3 protein. The profile covers about 200,000 distinct CDR3 sequences, with approximately 86% appearing a single time and 15% to 20% taken by the ten largest. It was from around 20-30 mg of unsorted bulk tissue that RNA and DNA were co-extracted. CDR1 is SGHDT and CDR2 is YYEEEE in the germline V gene. The CDR3 runs 14 residues.

The receptor comes from a middle-aged man with primary liver carcinoma and hepatitis B virus infection. This chain joins TRBV5-6 and TRBJ1-5; D gene uncertain. Material: tumor tissue from primary liver carcinoma. In DNA, the CDR3 is TGTGTCAGCAGCTTGGGGTTCGACAAACAGCCCCAGCATTTT. It is translated as CVSSLGFDKQPQHF.